The subject of this entry is one TCR beta chain. Clones were read by immunoSEQ multiplex PCR, and TCRdb kept only the in-frame ones, dropping some. Here the sample spans about 100,000 clones, 90% to 97% being singletons. V trimming: 4 bases; J trimming: 7 bases; junction bases outside the gene matches: 9. The CDR3 length is 16 residues. CDR1 and CDR2 from the germline V gene are MDHEN and SYDVKM. The data belong to a study of technical replicates of blood from a handful of donors. The sample taken for sequencing was T cells isolated from PBMCs. The rearrangement uses TRBV28 and TRBJ2-1; 11 nucleotides match TRBD2. The origin of this receptor is a human donor in good health. The CDR3 spells CASSSGGASGRNEQFF. The CDR3 DNA is TGTGCCAGCAGTTCCGGTGGGGCTAGCGGGAGGAATGAGCAGTTCTTC.